The TCR beta chain described here comes from a study of PD-L1 blockade in urothelial cancer. Across the study: Male sex and bladder-origin urothelial cancer were recorded for about 85% of the roughly 30 patients. Analyses used blood from 3 weeks (second dose) and 6 weeks after treatment start.

Study-level points and caveats: Those with durable benefit had larger increases in tumor-associated blood clones at 3 weeks.

Time point denoted: pretreatment peripheral blood. This clone appeared a single time. What it binds is unknown. Spike-ins of synthetic TCR analog templates went into each PCR. Produced via immunoSEQ multiplex PCR; TCRdb's table is partial and in-frame only. The sample contains 40,000 to 55,000 clones, 70% to 90% of which appear only once. Sequencing used PBMCs, obtained around atezolizumab (anti-PD-L1) treatment. The receptor was isolated from a donor at least 40 years old with urothelial cancer.

The CDR3 here is CASSWGLAEQYF. CDR3 coding DNA: TGTGCCAGCAGCTGGGGACTCGCGGAGCAGTACTTC. This chain uses TRBV5-6 with TRBJ2-7, with a tentative D call TRBD2 (6 bases). With 3 bases removed from V and 7 bases from J, the gap between germline ends came to 11 bases. The germline V gene encodes CDR1 SGHDT and CDR2 YYEEEE. CDR3 size: 12 residues.